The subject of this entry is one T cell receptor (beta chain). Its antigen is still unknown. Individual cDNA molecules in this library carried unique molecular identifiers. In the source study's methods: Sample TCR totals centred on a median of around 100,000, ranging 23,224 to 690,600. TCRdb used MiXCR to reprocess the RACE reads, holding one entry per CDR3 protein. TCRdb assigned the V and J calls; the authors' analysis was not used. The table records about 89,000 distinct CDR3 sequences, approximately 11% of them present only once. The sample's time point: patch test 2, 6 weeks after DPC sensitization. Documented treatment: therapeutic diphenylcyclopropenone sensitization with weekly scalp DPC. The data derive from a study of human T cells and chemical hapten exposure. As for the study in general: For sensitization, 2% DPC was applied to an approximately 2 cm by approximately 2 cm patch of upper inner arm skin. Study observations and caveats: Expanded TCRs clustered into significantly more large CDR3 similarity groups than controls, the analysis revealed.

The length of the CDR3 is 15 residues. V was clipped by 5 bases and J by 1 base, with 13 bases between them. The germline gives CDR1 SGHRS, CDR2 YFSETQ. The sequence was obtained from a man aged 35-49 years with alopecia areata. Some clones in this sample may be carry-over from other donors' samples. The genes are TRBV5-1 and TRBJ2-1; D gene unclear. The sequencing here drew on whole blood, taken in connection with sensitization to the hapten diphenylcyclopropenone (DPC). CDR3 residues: CASRADLLSYNEQFF. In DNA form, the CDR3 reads TGCGCCAGCAGGGCGGACCTCCTATCCTACAATGAGCAGTTCTTC. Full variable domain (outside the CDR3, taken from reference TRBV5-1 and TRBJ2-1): KAGVTQTPRYLIKTRGQQVTLSCSPISGHRSVSWYQQTPGQGLQFLFEYFSETQRNKGNFPGRFSGRQFSNSRSEMNVSTLELGDSALYLCASRADLLSYNEQFFGPGTRLTVL.